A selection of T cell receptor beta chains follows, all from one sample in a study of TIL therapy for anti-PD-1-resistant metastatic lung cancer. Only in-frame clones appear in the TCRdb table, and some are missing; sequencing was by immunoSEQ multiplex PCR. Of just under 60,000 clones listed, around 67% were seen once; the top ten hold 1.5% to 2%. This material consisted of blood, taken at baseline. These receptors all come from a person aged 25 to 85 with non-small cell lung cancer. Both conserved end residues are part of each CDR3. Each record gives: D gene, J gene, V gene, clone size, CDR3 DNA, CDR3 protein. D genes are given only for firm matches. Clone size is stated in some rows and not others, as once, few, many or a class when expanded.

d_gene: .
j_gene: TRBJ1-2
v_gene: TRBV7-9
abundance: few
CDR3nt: TGTGCCAGCACCCCGGGGGCCGGCGACAGCTATGGCTACACCTTC
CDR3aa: CASTPGAGDSYGYTF

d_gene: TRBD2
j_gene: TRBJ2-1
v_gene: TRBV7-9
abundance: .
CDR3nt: TGTGCCAGCAGCCCGATGACTAGCGGGAGTCCTCGTGAGCAGTTCTTC
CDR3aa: CASSPMTSGSPREQFF

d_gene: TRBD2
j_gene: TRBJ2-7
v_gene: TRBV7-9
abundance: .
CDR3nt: TGTGCCAGCAGCGACAAGGAGGTAGCGGGAATCTACGAGCAGTACTTC
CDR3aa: CASSDKEVAGIYEQYF

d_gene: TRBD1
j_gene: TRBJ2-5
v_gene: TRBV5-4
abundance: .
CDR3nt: TGTGCCAGCAGCTTTGGGACAGTCCAAGAGACCCAGTACTTC
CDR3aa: CASSFGTVQETQYF

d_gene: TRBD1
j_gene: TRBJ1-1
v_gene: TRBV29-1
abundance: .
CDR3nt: TGCAGCGTGCACAGGGGAATGAACACTGAAGCTTTCTTT
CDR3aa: CSVHRGMNTEAFF

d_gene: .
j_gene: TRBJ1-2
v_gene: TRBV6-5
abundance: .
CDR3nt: TGTGCCAGCAGTTACGTAGGGGGACCTAACTATGGCTACACCTTC
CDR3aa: CASSYVGGPNYGYTF

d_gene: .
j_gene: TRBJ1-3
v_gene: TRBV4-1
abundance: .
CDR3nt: TGCGCCAGCAGCCAAGATATGGCAGCCGGAAACACCATATATTTT
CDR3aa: CASSQDMAAGNTIYF

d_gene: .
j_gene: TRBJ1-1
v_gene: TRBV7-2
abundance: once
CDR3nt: TGTGCCAGCAGCTTGTCGACGGGGGGGTGGACTGAAGCTTTCTTT
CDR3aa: CASSLSTGGWTEAFF

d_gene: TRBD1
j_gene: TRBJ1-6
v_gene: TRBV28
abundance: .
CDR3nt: TGTGCCAGCAGTACAAGACAGGGTGGTAATTCACCCCTCCACTTT
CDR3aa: CASSTRQGGNSPLHF

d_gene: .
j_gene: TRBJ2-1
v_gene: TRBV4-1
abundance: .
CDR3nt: TGCGCCAGCAGCCAAGACAACTTCCGGACGGGATATGGCAATGAGCAGTTCTTC
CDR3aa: CASSQDNFRTGYGNEQFF

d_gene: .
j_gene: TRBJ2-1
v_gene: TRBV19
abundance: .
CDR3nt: TGTGCCAGTAGTCAGGGAAACAATGAGCAGTTCTTC
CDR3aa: CASSQGNNEQFF

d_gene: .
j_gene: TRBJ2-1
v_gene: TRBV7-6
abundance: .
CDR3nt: TGTGCCAGCAGCCTCTTAGGGGGTATGAGCAATGAGCAGTTCTTC
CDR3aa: CASSLLGGMSNEQFF

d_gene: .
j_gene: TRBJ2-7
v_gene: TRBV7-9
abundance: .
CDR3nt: TGTGCCAGCAGCTTAAAGGGAAGTGGACTCTCCTACGAGCAGTACTTC
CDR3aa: CASSLKGSGLSYEQYF

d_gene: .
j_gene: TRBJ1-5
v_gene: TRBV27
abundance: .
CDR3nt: TGTGCCAGCAGTCTAGAATATAGCAATCAGCCCCAGCATTTT
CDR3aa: CASSLEYSNQPQHF

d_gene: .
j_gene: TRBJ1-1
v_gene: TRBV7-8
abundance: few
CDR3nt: TGTGCCAGCAGCGTCCAACGTGGGCTTTGGGAGAACACTGAAGCTTTCTTT
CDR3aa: CASSVQRGLWENTEAFF

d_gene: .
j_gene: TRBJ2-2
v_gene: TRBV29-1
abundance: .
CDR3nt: TGCAGCGTTGTACGAGGGGGGGTTAACACCGGGGAGCTGTTTTTT
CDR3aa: CSVVRGGVNTGELFF

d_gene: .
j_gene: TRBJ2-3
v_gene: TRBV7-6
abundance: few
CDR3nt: TGTGCCAGCAGCCTCATGGGAGATACGCAGTATTTT
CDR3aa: CASSLMGDTQYF

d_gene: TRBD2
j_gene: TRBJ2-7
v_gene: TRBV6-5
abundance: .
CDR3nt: TGTGCCAGCACCCCGGGGGGTAAGGGCTACGAGCAGTACTTC
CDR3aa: CASTPGGKGYEQYF

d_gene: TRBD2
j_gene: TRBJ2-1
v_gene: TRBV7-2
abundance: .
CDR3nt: TGTGCCAGCAGCTTGGCTAGCGGGATTAATGAGCAGTTCTTC
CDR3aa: CASSLASGINEQFF

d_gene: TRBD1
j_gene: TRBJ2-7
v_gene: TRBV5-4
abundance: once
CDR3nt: TGTGCCAGCAGCTCCCCGGGACAGGGCTACGAGCAGTACTTC
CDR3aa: CASSSPGQGYEQYF

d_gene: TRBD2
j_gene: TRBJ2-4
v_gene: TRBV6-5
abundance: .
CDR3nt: TGTGCCAGCAGTCAGAATAGCGGGGGAAGGGACATTCAGTACTTC
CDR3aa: CASSQNSGGRDIQYF

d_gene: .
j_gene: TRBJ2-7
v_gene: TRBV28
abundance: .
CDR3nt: TGTGCCAGCAGTCGTTGGGCCGCCGGCGAGCAGTACTTC
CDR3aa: CASSRWAAGEQYF

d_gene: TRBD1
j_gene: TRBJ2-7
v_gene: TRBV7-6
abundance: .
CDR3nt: TGTGCCAGCAGCTTGCCGGGACAGGGGCCCTACGAGCAGTACTTC
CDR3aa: CASSLPGQGPYEQYF

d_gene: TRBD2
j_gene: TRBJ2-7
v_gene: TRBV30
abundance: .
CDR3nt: TGTGCCTGGAGAGGAGGTAAAGTAGCGGGAGGGCTGCCCCGCGAGCAGTACTTC
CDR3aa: CAWRGGKVAGGLPREQYF

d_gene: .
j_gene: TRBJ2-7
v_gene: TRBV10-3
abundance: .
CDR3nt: TGTGCCATCAGTGAGACAGGGCCCTACGAGCAGTACTTC
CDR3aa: CAISETGPYEQYF

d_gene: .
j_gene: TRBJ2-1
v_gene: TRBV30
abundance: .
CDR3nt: TGTGCCTCCGCCCCCTACAATGAGCAGTTCTTC
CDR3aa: CASAPYNEQFF

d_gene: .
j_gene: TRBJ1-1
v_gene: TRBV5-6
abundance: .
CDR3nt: TGTGCCAGCAGCTTTGACGGAATGAACACTGAAGCTTTCTTT
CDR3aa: CASSFDGMNTEAFF

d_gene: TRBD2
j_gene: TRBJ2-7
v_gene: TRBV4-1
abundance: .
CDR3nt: TGCGCCAGCAGCCAAGCGACTAGCGGGATCTACGAGCAGTACTTC
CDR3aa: CASSQATSGIYEQYF

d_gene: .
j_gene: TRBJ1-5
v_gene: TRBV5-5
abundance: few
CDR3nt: TGTGCCAGCAGCTTGATGCTTGATCAGCCCCAGCATTTT
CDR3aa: CASSLMLDQPQHF

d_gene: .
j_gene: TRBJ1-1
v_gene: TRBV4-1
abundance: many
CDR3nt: TGCGCCAGCAGCCACCCTTGGGACACTGAAGCTTTCTTT
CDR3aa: CASSHPWDTEAFF

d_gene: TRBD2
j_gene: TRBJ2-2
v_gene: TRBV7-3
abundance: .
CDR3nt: TGTGCCAGCAGCCGCCCTTCAAGCGGGAGTTTTCCCGGGGAGCTGTTTTTT
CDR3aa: CASSRPSSGSFPGELFF

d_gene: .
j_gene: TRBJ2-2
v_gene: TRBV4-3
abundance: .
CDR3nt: TGCGCCAGCAGCCGCCGGGACCCCCATACCACCGGGGAGCTGTTTTTT
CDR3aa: CASSRRDPHTTGELFF

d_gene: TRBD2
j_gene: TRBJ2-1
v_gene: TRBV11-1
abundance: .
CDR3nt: TGTGCCAGCAGCTTAGCGCTACTAGCGGGATCTTGGAATGAGCAGTTCTTC
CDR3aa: CASSLALLAGSWNEQFF

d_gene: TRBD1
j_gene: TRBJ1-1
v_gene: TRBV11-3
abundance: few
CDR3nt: TGTGCCAGCAGCTCACCCTTCGGACAGGTGAACACTGAAGCTTTCTTT
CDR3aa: CASSSPFGQVNTEAFF

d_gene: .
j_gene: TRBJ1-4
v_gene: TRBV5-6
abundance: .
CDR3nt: TGTGCCAGCAGTTTGTGGGGTAGGCTTGATGAAAAACTGTTTTTT
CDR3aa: CASSLWGRLDEKLFF

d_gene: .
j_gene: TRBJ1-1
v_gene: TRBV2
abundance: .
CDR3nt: TGTGCCAGCAGAGAACCTTGGGGTGAAGCTTTCTTT
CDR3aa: CASREPWGEAFF

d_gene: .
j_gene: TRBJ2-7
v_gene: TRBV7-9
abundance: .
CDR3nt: TGTGCCAGCAGCCCCAGACCCTACGAGCAGTACTTC
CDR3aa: CASSPRPYEQYF

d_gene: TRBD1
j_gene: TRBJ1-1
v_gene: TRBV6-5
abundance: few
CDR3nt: TGTGCCAGTACACAGGGGGCTTACACTGAAGCTTTCTTT
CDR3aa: CASTQGAYTEAFF

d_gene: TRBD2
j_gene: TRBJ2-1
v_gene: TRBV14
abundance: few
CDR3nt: TGTGCCAGCAGCCAAGATTGGCTAGCGGGGGGCCACAATGAGCAGTTCTTC
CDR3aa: CASSQDWLAGGHNEQFF

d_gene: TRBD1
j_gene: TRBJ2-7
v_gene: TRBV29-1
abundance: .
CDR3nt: TGCAGCGTGAGTCAGGGGGCCTACGAGCAGTACTTC
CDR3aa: CSVSQGAYEQYF

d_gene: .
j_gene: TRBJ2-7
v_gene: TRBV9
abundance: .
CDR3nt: TGTGCCAGCAGCGTAGGGGCCGTCTACGAGCAGTACTTC
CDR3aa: CASSVGAVYEQYF

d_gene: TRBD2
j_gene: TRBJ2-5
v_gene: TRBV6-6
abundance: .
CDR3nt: TGTGCCAGCAGTCCCGGGACTAGGGGGGAGACCCAGTACTTC
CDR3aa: CASSPGTRGETQYF

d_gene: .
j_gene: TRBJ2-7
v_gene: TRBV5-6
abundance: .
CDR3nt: TGTGCCAGCAGCTTACATATGACAAGGATTGAGCAGTACTTC
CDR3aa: CASSLHMTRIEQYF

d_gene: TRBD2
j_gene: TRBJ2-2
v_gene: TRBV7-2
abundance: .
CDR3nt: TGTGCCAGCAGCTTAGTTAGCGGGAGGGCCGCCGGGGAGCTGTTTTTT
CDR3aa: CASSLVSGRAAGELFF

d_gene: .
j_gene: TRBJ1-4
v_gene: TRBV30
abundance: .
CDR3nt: TGTGCCTGGAGTTCATACAGTGAAAAACTGTTTTTT
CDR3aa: CAWSSYSEKLFF

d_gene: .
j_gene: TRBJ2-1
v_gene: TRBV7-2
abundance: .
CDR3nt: TGTGCCAGCAGCTTAGCGATGAAGAGCTCCTACAATGAGCAGTTCTTC
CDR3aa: CASSLAMKSSYNEQFF

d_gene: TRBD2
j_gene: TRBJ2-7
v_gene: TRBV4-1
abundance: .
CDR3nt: TGCGCCAGCAGCCGAGAGGGACAGAGTGGACTAGCGGGACGCTACGAGCAGTACTTC
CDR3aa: CASSREGQSGLAGRYEQYF

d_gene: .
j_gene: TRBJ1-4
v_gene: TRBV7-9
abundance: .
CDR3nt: TGTGCCAGCAGCTTAGAGGGCCGAAGGTCGGAGGAAAAACTGTTTTTT
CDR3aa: CASSLEGRRSEEKLFF

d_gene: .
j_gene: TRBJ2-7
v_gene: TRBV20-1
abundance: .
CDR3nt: TGCAGTGCTAGGACTGGCTACGAGCAGTACTTC
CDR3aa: CSARTGYEQYF

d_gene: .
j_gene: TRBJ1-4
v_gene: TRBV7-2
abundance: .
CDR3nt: TGTGCCAGCAGCTTTAATTACGGTCCCTCAGAAAAACTGTTTTTT
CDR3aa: CASSFNYGPSEKLFF

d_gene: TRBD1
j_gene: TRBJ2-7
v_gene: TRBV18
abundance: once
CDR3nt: TGTGCCAGCTCAGGCGACAGGGGCTACGAGCAGTACTTC
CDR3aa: CASSGDRGYEQYF

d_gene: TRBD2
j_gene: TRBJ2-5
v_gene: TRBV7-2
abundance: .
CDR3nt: TGTGCCAGCAGCCCCTGGGCTAGCGGGGGGGCCGCGGAGACCCAGTACTTC
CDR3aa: CASSPWASGGAAETQYF

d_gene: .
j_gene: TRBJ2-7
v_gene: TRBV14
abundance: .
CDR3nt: TGTGCCAGCAGCGAGAGGGACAACTACGAGCAGTACTTC
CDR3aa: CASSERDNYEQYF

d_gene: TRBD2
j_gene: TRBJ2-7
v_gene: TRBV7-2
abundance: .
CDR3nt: TGTGCCAGCAGCCCCATGCGGGGGAGCTCCTACGAGCAGTACTTC
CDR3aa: CASSPMRGSSYEQYF

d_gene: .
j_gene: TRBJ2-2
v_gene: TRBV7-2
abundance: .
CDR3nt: TGTGCCAGCAGCCAAAACAGGGCGAACACCGGGGAGCTGTTTTTT
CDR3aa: CASSQNRANTGELFF